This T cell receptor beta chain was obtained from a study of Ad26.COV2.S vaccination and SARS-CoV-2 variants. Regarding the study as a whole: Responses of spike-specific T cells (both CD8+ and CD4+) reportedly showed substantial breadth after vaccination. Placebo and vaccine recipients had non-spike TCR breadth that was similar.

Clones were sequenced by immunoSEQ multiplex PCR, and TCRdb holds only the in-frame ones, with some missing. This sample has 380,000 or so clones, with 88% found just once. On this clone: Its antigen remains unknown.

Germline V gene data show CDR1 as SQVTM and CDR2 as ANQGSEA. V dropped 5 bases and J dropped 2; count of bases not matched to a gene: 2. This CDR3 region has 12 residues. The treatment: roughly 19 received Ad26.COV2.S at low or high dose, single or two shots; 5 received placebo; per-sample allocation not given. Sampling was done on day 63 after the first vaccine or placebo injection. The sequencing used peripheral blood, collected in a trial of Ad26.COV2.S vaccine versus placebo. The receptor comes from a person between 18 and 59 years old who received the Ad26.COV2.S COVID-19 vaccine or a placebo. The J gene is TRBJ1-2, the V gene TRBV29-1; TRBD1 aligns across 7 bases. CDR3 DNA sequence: TGCAGCGTTACAGGGGTCAACTATGGCTACACCTTC. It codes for CSVTGVNYGYTF.